The sequence of this TCR beta chain was determined in a study of cytomegalovirus exposure and HLA in healthy donors. On the study more broadly: Membership in the Caucasian-associated ancestry cluster was found for 81% of 300 to 500 genotyped donors.

Study findings and constraints: The study put 160 or so TCR beta chains on its list as cytomegalovirus-associated. Later on, a genetic analysis was performed. It linked a missense variant in DCLRE1C with V- and J-gene trimming of TCR beta. The authors judged a highly shared variant cluster likely a sequencing artifact.

Remarks on this clone: Its target is unknown.

Primers included in the PCR were 60 Vbeta and 13 Jbeta primers. TCRdb's table, derived via immunoSEQ multiplex PCR, lists solely in-frame clones and lacks some. The repertoire holds some 200,000 clones, with 84% as singletons. The sequenced material came from PBMCs. The receptor's source is a woman between 45 and 65 years old in good health and CMV-seropositive.

DNA of the CDR3: TGCGCCAGCAGCTTGGTGGTAGCGGGGTCCTACGAGCAGTACTTC. Translation: CASSLVVAGSYEQYF. V usage is TRBV5-1 and J usage is TRBJ2-7; 8 nucleotides align to TRBD2. The CDR3 runs to 15 residues. Losses at the gene ends were 0 bases for V and 1 base for J; bases not matched to a gene: 3. Germline V CDR1 and CDR2: SGHRS, YFSETQ.